This TCR beta chain was captured in a study of Ad26.COV2.S vaccination and SARS-CoV-2 variants. Regarding the study as a whole: Quantification of TCR breadth and depth may have yielded underestimates of total T cell responses. Similar non-spike TCR breadth was seen in vaccine and placebo recipients.

Treatment defined: some 20 received Ad26.COV2.S at low or high dose, single or two shots; 5 received placebo; per-sample allocation not given. All samples were drawn on day 63, counting from the first vaccine or placebo injection. Only in-frame clones appear in the TCRdb table, and some are missing; sequencing was by immunoSEQ multiplex PCR. The table lists around 300,000 clones, around 89% of them singletons. For this clone: Antigen unknown.

J was trimmed by 7 bases and V by 3 bases; bases with no gene match: 2. This CDR3 is built from 13 residues. The germline V gene has CDR1 LGHDT and CDR2 YNNKEL (reference sequence). The rearrangement uses TRBV3-1 (or the pseudogene TRBV3-2) and TRBJ1-4; 7 bases are shared with TRBD1. The receptor's source is a person between 18 and 65 years old who received the Ad26.COV2.S COVID-19 vaccine or a placebo. This specimen was peripheral blood, taken in a trial of Ad26.COV2.S vaccine versus placebo. CDR3 protein: CASSHGTAEKLFF. The CDR3 nucleotides are TGTGCCAGCAGCCACGGGACAGCTGAAAAACTGTTTTTT.